This T cell receptor (beta chain) comes out of a study of a mutant IDH1 vaccine in newly diagnosed glioma. About the study: There were approximately 60% males and roughly 38% females among treated patients, whose mean age was approximately 38 years.

Time point in this sample: week 35, safety follow-up. In the vaccine, a single dose held 300 ug of the mutant IDH1 20-mer peptide, along with topical imiquimod. The donors had new WHO grade 3 or 4 astrocytomas; these were IDH1-mutant and ATRX-lost. TCRdb keeps only in-frame clones here, not all; method: immunoSEQ multiplex PCR. This sample has some 48,000 clones, with over 60% found just once. Concerning this clone itself: Its antigen is undetermined.

Germline CDR1 reads MNHNY; CDR2 reads SVGAGI (reference sequence). The CDR3 has 16 amino acids. Trimming took 8 bases from V and 0 from J, leaving 14 bases between them. The V gene is TRBV6-6, the J gene TRBJ2-6; D is ambiguous. The sequences come from PBMCs, collected from a glioma patient whose treatment included an IDH1 peptide vaccine. The clonotype was recovered from a man aged 35 to 55 with glioma. DNA for the CDR3: TGTGCCAGCGCTACCCGTCGAAGCTCTGGGGCCAACGTCCTGACTTTC. Translation gives CASATRRSSGANVLTF.